Following are 13 T cell receptor beta chains from one sample sequenced in a study of blood T cells in healthy people across ages. A J-beta primer mix and a sample-barcoded 5' primer were used in a second PCR of roughly 6 to 11 cycles. TCRdb ran MiXCR on the 5' RACE reads and lists one entry per CDR3 protein. The top ten clones hold over 15% of a sample with over a million distinct CDR3 sequences, under 55% of them seen once. Material: blood. Receptor source: a woman aged 55 to 70 in good health.

The CDR3 DNA is TGCGCCAGCAGCGCGACAGAGAACACTGAAGCTTTCTTT. Its protein is CASSATENTEAFF. The chain carries TRBV5-1 and TRBJ1-1, with D perhaps TRBD1 (5 bases). The CDR3 has 13 amino acids. The V gene lost 4 bases and the J gene lost 1 base, with 8 bases spanning the gap. The germline V gene encodes CDR1 SGHRS and CDR2 YFSETQ.

This clonotype was seen more than once but under ten times. This chain uses TRBV29-1 with TRBJ1-2; 7 bases fit TRBD1. Per germline, CDR1 SQVTM and CDR2 ANQGSEA. The ends lost 2 bases at V and 7 bases at J; junction bases unmatched: 10. This CDR3 comprises 14 residues. CDR3 in DNA: TGCAGCGTTGAACCGAGACAGGGAACAGGTGGCTACACCTTC. Translated: CSVEPRQGTGGYTF.

This clonotype came up a few times. This chain connects TRBV7-8 to TRBJ2-3, with 8 bases that match TRBD2. CDR3 length: 17 amino acids. Germline V lookup: CDR1 SGHVS, CDR2 FQNEAQ. Unmatched junction bases numbered 14, after V lost 3 bases and J lost 6 bases. This chain's CDR3 is CASSFKGVTSVTDTQYF. As DNA, the CDR3 is TGTGCCAGCAGCTTCAAGGGGGTGACTAGCGTGACGGATACGCAGTATTTT.

This clonotype showed up just a few times. The chain has TRBV15 and TRBJ2-4, with TRBD1 identical over 12 bases. This CDR3 region has 18 residues. V gave up 1 base and J gave up 6 bases; unmatched junction bases: 10. CDR1 is LNHNV and CDR2 is YYDKDF in the germline V gene (reference sequence). In DNA form, the CDR3 reads TGTGCCACCAGCAGAGTCCCGGGGACAGGGGGCCGGGGAAACATTCAGTACTTC. This sequence encodes CATSRVPGTGGRGNIQYF.

This clonotype was observed many times. The V call is TRBV6-6, the J call TRBJ2-1; 7 bases align to TRBD1. CDR3 length equals 15 residues. Germline trimming cut 5 bases from V and 5 bases from J; bases unmatched to any gene: 9. The germline V gene encodes CDR1 MNHNY and CDR2 SVGAGI (reference sequence). Here the CDR3 reads CASSQAGGRNNEQFF. The CDR3 DNA reads TGTGCCAGCAGTCAGGCAGGGGGAAGAAACAATGAGCAGTTCTTC.

V is TRBV3-1 and J is TRBJ2-3, with 10 bases fitting TRBD2. CDR3 length: 17 residues. CDR1 and CDR2 (germline): LGHDT, YNNKEL (reference sequence). With V trimmed by 0 bases and J by 4 bases, 7 bases remained unmatched. The CDR3 bases are TGTGCCAGCAGCCAAGAAGGCAGCGGGAGGGTTGCAGATACGCAGTATTTT. This gives the protein CASSQEGSGRVADTQYF.

In its sample, this clonotype was seen a few times. V gene TRBV20-1 combines with J gene TRBJ1-6, with 7 bases fitting TRBD1. This CDR3 contains 13 residues. The J segment lost 7 bases and the V segment lost 6 bases, leaving 6 bases of the junction unmatched. The germline V gene has CDR1 DFQATT and CDR2 SNEGSKA (reference sequence). CDR3 sequence: CSAVQGTNSPLHF. CDR3 bases: TGCAGTGCCGTACAGGGGACGAATTCACCCCTCCACTTT.

V and J are TRBV14 and TRBJ2-4, with 9 bases that match TRBD2. V shed 5 bases and J 13 bases; nucleotides not matched to a gene: 12. CDR3 size: 14 residues. Per the germline V gene, CDR1 is SGHDN and CDR2 is FVKESK. Here the CDR3 DNA reads TGTGCCAGCAGCAGGGACCTAGCGGGGATCCAGCAGTACTTC. Amino acids: CASSRDLAGIQQYF.

The chain links TRBV10-3 to TRBJ1-1; D is perhaps TRBD1 (5 bases). The CDR3 sequence is 15 residues long. V was pared by 2 bases and J by 9 bases, with 19 bases between. From germline, CDR1 is ENHRY and CDR2 SYGVKD. The CDR3 sequence is CAISEGTQGGEKAFF. CDR3 DNA: TGTGCCATCAGTGAGGGAACCCAGGGTGGAGAAAAAGCTTTCTTT.

The CDR3 DNA follows: TGTGCCAGCAGTGAATATAGGGCCAACGTCCTGACTTTC. It is translated as CASSEYRANVLTF. The chain links TRBV25-1 to TRBJ2-6; unclear D gene. V was clipped by 0 bases and J by 5 bases, with 2 bases between them. The CDR3 totals 13 residues. Germline CDR1 and CDR2: MGHDK and SYGVNS.

The V call is TRBV14, the J call TRBJ2-7, with TRBD1 matching over 8 bases. Germline V gene data show CDR1 as SGHDN and CDR2 as FVKESK. The junction had 6 bases not matched to a gene; V was cut back by 5 bases and J by 0 bases. The CDR3 spans 15 residues. The CDR3 sequence: CASSKRQGSSYEQYF. The DNA for the CDR3 is TGTGCCAGCAGCAAACGACAGGGGAGCTCCTACGAGCAGTACTTC. Variable domain in full (rest from reference TRBV14 and TRBJ2-7): EAGVTQFPSHSVIEKGQTVTLRCDPISGHDNLYWYRRVMGKEIKFLLHFVKESKQDESGMPNNRFLAERTGGTYSTLKVQPAELEDSGVYFCASSKRQGSSYEQYFGPGTRLTVT.

The rearrangement uses TRBV15 and TRBJ2-7, with a tentative D call TRBD2 (6 bases). The germline V gene encodes CDR1 LNHNV and CDR2 YYDKDF (reference sequence). The CDR3 contains 15 residues. Deletions cut 1 base from V and 5 bases from J, with 15 bases between. In DNA, the CDR3 is TGTGCCACCAGCAGAGGAGCCCGGGAGCTCGACGAGCAGTACTTC. Amino acids: CATSRGARELDEQYF.

This clonotype was seen a single time. CDR3 region: CSAPTQGLAGASTDTQYF. For the CDR3, the DNA is TGCAGTGCCCCTACCCAGGGACTAGCGGGAGCTAGCACAGATACGCAGTATTTT. V is TRBV20-1 and J is TRBJ2-3; 14 nucleotides agree with TRBD2. The germline CDR1 and CDR2 sequences are DFQATT and SNEGSKA (reference sequence). The CDR3 length is 18 residues. Trimming cost V 6 bases and J 0 bases; bases outside gene matches: 11.